Sequencing of this T cell receptor (beta chain) was carried out in a study of Ad26.COV2.S vaccination and SARS-CoV-2 variants. Overall study context: Ad26.COV2.S given intramuscularly, once or twice 56 days apart. Study conclusions and caveats: Vaccinees reportedly had broad spike-specific CD8+ and CD4+ T cell responses.

Treatment indicated: about 20 received Ad26.COV2.S at low or high dose, single or two shots; a few received placebo; per-sample allocation not given. The investigators took samples on day 63 after the first vaccine or placebo injection. It was an adult aged 18-55 years in Boston who was the donor. SARS-CoV-2 spike from the Wuhan strain was encoded by the vaccine, an Ad26 vector. The V end was cut by 0 bases, the J end by 0 bases, with 8 bases between. This CDR3 comprises 15 residues. Germline CDR1 reads LGHNA; CDR2 reads YSLEER. As concerns this clone: Antigen: not known. The same CDR3 also results from other DNA sequences found in this sample.

TCRdb keeps only in-frame clones here, not all; method: immunoSEQ multiplex PCR. The data contain hundreds of thousands of clones, 89% of them singletons. The chain carries TRBV4-3 and TRBJ1-1; weak D call: TRBD1 (6 bases). The sequencing here drew on peripheral blood, taken in a trial of Ad26.COV2.S vaccine versus placebo. This TCR derives from a person aged 18-65 years who received the Ad26.COV2.S COVID-19 vaccine or a placebo. The chain's CDR3 is CASSQDTGLNTEAFF. DNA for the CDR3: TGCGCCAGCAGCCAAGATACAGGGCTGAACACTGAAGCTTTCTTT.